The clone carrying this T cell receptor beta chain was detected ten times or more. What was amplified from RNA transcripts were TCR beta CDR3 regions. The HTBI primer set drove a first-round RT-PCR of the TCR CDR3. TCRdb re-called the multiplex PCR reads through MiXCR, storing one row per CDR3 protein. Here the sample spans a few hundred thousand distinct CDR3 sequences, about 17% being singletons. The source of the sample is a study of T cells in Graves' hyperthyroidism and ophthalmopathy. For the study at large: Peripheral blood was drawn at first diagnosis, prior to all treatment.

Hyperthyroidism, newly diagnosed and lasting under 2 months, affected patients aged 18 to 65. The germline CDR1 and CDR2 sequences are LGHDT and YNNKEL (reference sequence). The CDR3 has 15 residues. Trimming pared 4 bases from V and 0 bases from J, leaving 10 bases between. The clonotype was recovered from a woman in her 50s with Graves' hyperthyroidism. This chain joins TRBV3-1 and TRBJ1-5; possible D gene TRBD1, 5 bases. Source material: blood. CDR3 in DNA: TGTGCCAGCAGCCCATGGGGCCATAGCAATCAGCCCCAGCATTTT. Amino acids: CASSPWGHSNQPQHF.